A selection of T cell receptor beta chains follows, all from one sample in a study of blood T cell repertoires in COVID-19. TCRdb's copy holds only in-frame clones and misses some; the assay was immunoSEQ multiplex PCR. The table includes about 230,000 clones, 85% detected once. Sequencing used peripheral blood. The receptors originated from a man aged 35 to 55 with acute or convalescent COVID-19. Each CDR3 is given with its conserved first and last residue.

>TRBV28|TRBJ1-1
CASSPGQGTGMNTEAFF
>TRBV6-1|TRBJ2-7
CASSDEAGGYEQYF
>TRBV18|TRBJ2-3
CASSPTSDTDTQYF
>TRBV3-1/TRBV3-2|TRBJ1-1
CASSPRQGDTEAFF
>TRBV3-1/TRBV3-2|TRBJ2-3
CASSVLRDTQYF
>TRBV4-1|TRBJ1-2
CASSQEVRDTLGYGYTF
>TRBV19|TRBJ1-6
CASRPGGQLNNSPLHF
>TRBV7-8|TRBJ1-2
CASSRDYYGYTF
>TRBV15|TRBJ2-3
CATSVLGTGISDTQYF
>TRBV10-2|TRBJ1-1
CASRGVGPEAFF
>TRBV30|TRBJ1-1
CAWSVRREAFF
>TRBV5-4|TRBJ2-5
CASSAGLAGSQETQYF
>TRBV6-6|TRBJ1-3
CASTLDFASGNTIYF
>TRBV5-4|TRBJ2-5
CASSLLLTSGAQETQYF
>TRBV5-4|TRBJ1-5
CASSPQGNQPQHF
>TRBV9|TRBJ1-4
CASSPTGSNEKLFF
>TRBV11-1|TRBJ2-3
CASSLGVSTDTQYF
>TRBV18|TRBJ2-5
CASSPVEETQYF
>TRBV2|TRBJ1-1
CASSEERVGGTEAFF
>TRBV21-1|TRBJ1-2
CASSKGQGRCGYTF
>TRBV14|TRBJ2-1
CASSRAGLAGGNEQFF
>TRBV28|TRBJ1-2
CASSPGGANYGYTF
>TRBV5-4|TRBJ2-5
CASSPPGSGLETQYF
>TRBV7-2|TRBJ1-6
CASSSRGGRSPLHF
>TRBV25-1|TRBJ2-3
CASSDPGRRGGTDTQYF
>TRBV30|TRBJ1-6
CAWSVLDRDNSPLHF
>TRBV3-1/TRBV3-2|TRBJ2-7
CASSQERGTQYF
>TRBV7-2|TRBJ1-2
CASSFRGNQAINYGYTF
>TRBV6-5|TRBJ1-2
CASSYEALYGYTF
>TRBV19|TRBJ1-2
CASSAGTANYGYTF
>TRBV30|TRBJ2-5
CAWSVPGGTQETQYF
>TRBV11-2|TRBJ2-7
CASSHKTGTGRNEQYF
>TRBV3-1/TRBV3-2|TRBJ1-5
CASSLDRDQPQHF
>TRBV7-9|TRBJ1-1
CASSLRTDMNTEAFF
>TRBV2|TRBJ1-1
CASSGGQAEAFF
>TRBV5-4|TRBJ1-6
CASRTAGTGIDSPLHF
>TRBV7-9|TRBJ2-1
CASSTPGLAAYNEQFF
>TRBV30|TRBJ1-3
CAWSGLGGANTIYF
>TRBV2|TRBJ1-1
CAGSGAMGRDTEAFF
>TRBV5-1|TRBJ2-1
CASSFMGASSYNEQFF
>TRBV15|TRBJ1-5
CATSRDRGQPQHF
>TRBV7-9|TRBJ2-5
CASSYAQNYRGETQYF
>TRBV3-1/TRBV3-2|TRBJ2-2
CASSPRTSSDTGELFF
>TRBV5-1|TRBJ1-2
CASSLDRAKYGYTF
>TRBV5-1|TRBJ2-1
CASSLVVAGYNEQFF
>TRBV18|TRBJ1-5
CASSRSPGSNQPQHF
>TRBV7-9|TRBJ1-2
CASSLGQNNYGYTF
>TRBV27|TRBJ2-7
CASSSGTGPYEQYF
>TRBV28|TRBJ1-5
CASRVGGVGYQPQHF
>TRBV6-5|TRBJ1-2
CASSATVNYGYTF
>TRBV11-2|TRBJ1-2
CASSSGVGRGLYGYTF
>TRBV6-5|TRBJ1-2
CASATGIESHGYTF
>TRBV19|TRBJ1-5
CASSIGTWGHQPQHF
>TRBV28|TRBJ1-5
CASSFPLVGGRNQPQHF
>TRBV4-1|TRBJ2-3
CASSLRGGAGVPDTQYF